The 24 T cell receptor beta chains reported below all come from one sample, sequenced in a study of beta chain features in type 1 diabetes. Reverse transcription of all isolated RNA meant that expressed TCRB transcripts were sequenced. The protocol was immunoSEQ multiplex PCR, while the TCRdb copy is restricted to in-frame clones and leaves out a portion. This table has about 620,000 clones, 15% to 17% appearing once. The sample was naive CD4+ T cells from blood. The receptors come from a man aged 18-30 years in good health.

This clone has more than one count but fewer than ten. The chain carries TRBV18 and TRBJ2-5, with D perhaps TRBD1 (6 bases). Trimming removed 3 bases at V and 3 bases at J, with 8 bases between. CDR1 and CDR2 (germline): KGHSH, LQKENI. The CDR3 contains 13 residues. CDR3 loop: CASSPYREETQYF. Written as DNA, the CDR3 is TGTGCCAGCTCACCGTACAGGGAAGAGACCCAGTACTTC.

This clone was detected a few times. The chain couples TRBV4-3 to TRBJ1-4; the match to TRBD1 covers 12 bases. Germline V gene sequence: CDR1 LGHNA, CDR2 YSLEER. The CDR3 totals 16 residues. Trimming removed 1 base from V and 8 bases from J; junction bases left unmatched: 5. The CDR3 sequence is CASSQVAGQGAEKLFF. In DNA form, the CDR3 reads TGCGCCAGCAGCCAAGTCGCGGGACAGGGGGCCGAAAAACTGTTTTTT.

The CDR3 sequence is CAISPLTGTGTGELFF. In DNA, the CDR3 is TGTGCCATCAGCCCCTTGACGGGAACGGGCACCGGGGAGCTGTTTTTT. The chain combines TRBV10-3 with TRBJ2-2, with TRBD2 as a possible D gene (5 bases). CDR1 and CDR2 from the germline V gene are ENHRY and SYGVKD. The ends were cut back, 6 bases at V and 4 bases at J, with 18 bases in the middle. The CDR3 covers 16 residues.

This clone has just a few counts. The rearrangement links TRBV6-6 to TRBJ1-2; D is possibly TRBD1 (5 bases). V lost 5 bases to trimming and J lost 8 bases, with 12 bases between them. In germline, CDR1 is MNHNY, CDR2 SVGAGI (reference sequence). The CDR3 length is 12 residues. CDR3 coding DNA: TGTGCCAGCAGTATGACAGTTTACGGCTACACCTTC. Translation gives CASSMTVYGYTF.

A few counts support this clone. This chain uses TRBV9 with TRBJ2-2, with D perhaps being TRBD1 or TRBD2 (5 bases each). The CDR3 contains 16 residues. Germline CDR1 and CDR2: SGDLS and YYNGEE. Trimming shortened V by 6 bases and J by 5 bases, and 20 bases separated the two germline ends. The CDR3 here is CASTKEAAGRTGELFF. The CDR3 DNA sequence: TGTGCCAGCACCAAAGAGGCGGCAGGGAGAACCGGGGAGCTGTTTTTT. The full variable domain, in which reference TRBV9 and TRBJ2-2 provide the parts outside the CDR3, is DSGVTQTPKHLITATGQRVTLRCSPRSGDLSVYWYQQSLDQGLQFLIQYYNGEERAKGNILERFSAQQFPDLHSELNLSSLELGDSALYFCASTKEAAGRTGELFFGEGSRLTVL.

This chain uses TRBV18 with TRBJ2-1; D gene unclear. V gave up 3 bases and J gave up 8 bases, with 11 bases separating them. CDR3 length equals 13 residues. Germline lookup yields CDR1 KGHSH and CDR2 LQKENI. CDR3 bases: TGTGCCAGCTCACCCGACGGGTACCATGAGCAGTTCTTC. Its translation is CASSPDGYHEQFF.

This chain's CDR3 is CASFGANVLTF. The CDR3 DNA is TGTGCCAGCTTTGGGGCCAACGTCCTGACTTTC. The rearrangement links TRBV28 to TRBJ2-6; D unclear. CDR3 length: 11 residues. Germline CDR1 reads MDHEN; CDR2 reads SYDVKM. V was trimmed by 8 bases and J by 3 bases, leaving 2 bases between them.

This clone was seen more than once but under ten times. The rearrangement uses TRBV4-2 and TRBJ2-4; 12 bases are a match to TRBD1. The CDR3 is made up of 19 amino acids. Germline V CDR1 and CDR2: LGHNA, YNFKEQ. V was clipped by 6 bases and J by 6 bases; unmatched bases: 18. CDR3 in amino acids: CASRRMPGQGAPGGNIQYF. CDR3 nucleotide sequence: TGTGCCAGCAGGCGTATGCCGGGACAGGGGGCGCCAGGGGGAAACATTCAGTACTTC.

Only a few counts were recorded for this clone. This chain links TRBV10-3 with TRBJ2-7; 12 bases are shared with TRBD1. This CDR3 is built from 16 residues. Germline CDR1 is ENHRY and CDR2 is SYGVKD. V was pared by 2 bases and J by 2 bases, with 4 bases of the junction left unmatched. CDR3 in amino acids: CAISEKGTGGPYEQYF. The CDR3 region has the DNA TGTGCCATCAGTGAGAAGGGGACAGGGGGCCCCTACGAGCAGTACTTC.

This clone came up a few times. This sequence joins TRBV4-3 and TRBJ1-4; D is unclear. The V end was cut by 2 bases, the J end by 5 bases, with 9 bases between. The V gene's germline CDR1 is LGHNA and CDR2 YSLEER. This CDR3 spans 14 amino acids. CDR3 bases: TGCGCCAGCAGCCAAATGATTGGGAATGAAAAACTGTTTTTT. Encoded protein: CASSQMIGNEKLFF.

This clone appeared a few times. The CDR3 spells CASSFGRANYGYTF. The CDR3, as DNA: TGTGCCAGCAGTTTCGGGCGAGCTAACTATGGCTACACCTTC. This chain joins TRBV28 and TRBJ1-2; D is uncertain. CDR1 MDHEN and CDR2 SYDVKM come from the germline V gene. The V end was cut by 3 bases, the J end by 0 bases, with 8 bases between. This CDR3 has 14 amino acids.

This clone came up a few times. The chain recombines TRBV7-9 with TRBJ2-3; 10 bases fit TRBD2. V shed 3 bases and J 2 bases; nucleotides not matched to a gene: 2. CDR1 is SEHNR, CDR2 FQNEAQ, per germline (reference sequence). The CDR3 is 15 amino acids. CDR3 DNA sequence: TGTGCCAGCAGCTTTAGCGGGAGGCCCACAGATACGCAGTATTTT. It codes for CASSFSGRPTDTQYF.

This clone was picked up a small number of times. This chain joins TRBV4-2 and TRBJ2-7; TRBD1 or TRBD2 may be the D gene (5 bases each). Germline CDR1 reads LGHNA; CDR2 reads YNFKEQ. The CDR3 totals 16 residues. The V end was cut by 0 bases, the J end by 1 base, with 13 bases between. The CDR3 spells CASSQDQGRESYEQYF. As DNA, the CDR3 is TGTGCCAGCAGCCAAGATCAGGGCAGGGAGTCCTACGAGCAGTACTTC.

The DNA for the CDR3 is TGCGCCAGCAGCCAACCCGGGACAGGGGGCCGGTATGGCTACACCTTC. As protein: CASSQPGTGGRYGYTF. The rearrangement links TRBV4-1 to TRBJ1-2; 12 bases align to TRBD1. Germline values: CDR1 MGHRA, CDR2 YSYEKL. V trimming: 2 bases; J trimming: 5 bases; junction bases outside the gene matches: 6. The CDR3 covers 16 residues.

This sequence joins TRBV5-1 and TRBJ1-4; TRBD1 is a possible D gene (5 bases). Germline assignment: CDR1 SGHRS and CDR2 YFSETQ. V was trimmed by 4 bases and J by 4 bases, leaving 8 bases between them. This CDR3 comprises 13 residues. CDR3 residues: CASSGGLNEKLFF. As DNA, the CDR3 is TGCGCCAGCAGCGGGGGACTTAATGAAAAACTGTTTTTT.

The V call is TRBV7-2, the J call TRBJ2-5; D is unresolved. The V end was cut by 2 bases, the J end by 1 base, with 5 bases between. This CDR3 spans 13 amino acids. Germline values: CDR1 SGHTA, CDR2 FQGNSA. CDR3 sequence reads: CASSLTVQETQYF. Written as DNA, the CDR3 is TGTGCCAGCAGCTTAACGGTCCAAGAGACCCAGTACTTC.

The rearrangement links TRBV5-1 to TRBJ1-2; perhaps TRBD1 as D (5 bases). The CDR3 spans 18 residues. V was trimmed by 6 bases and J by 3 bases, leaving 27 bases between them. CDR1 is SGHRS, CDR2 YFSETQ, per germline. The CDR3 bases are TGCGCCAGCACTCAAACCGGGACCATCGACGGGGCGTACTATGGCTACACCTTC. It translates to CASTQTGTIDGAYYGYTF. Full variable domain (outside the CDR3, taken from reference TRBV5-1 and TRBJ1-2): KAGVTQTPRYLIKTRGQQVTLSCSPISGHRSVSWYQQTPGQGLQFLFEYFSETQRNKGNFPGRFSGRQFSNSRSEMNVSTLELGDSALYLCASTQTGTIDGAYYGYTFGSGTRLTVV.

The gene calls are TRBV5-1 and TRBJ2-6; D ambiguous. The CDR3 length is 17 residues. V was cut by 1 base and J by 1 base, with 12 bases left in between. Looked up from germline, CDR1 is SGHRS and CDR2 is YFSETQ. The CDR3, as DNA: TGCGCCAGCAGCTTGTCTGAGTTGGGGTCTGGGGCCAACGTCCTGACTTTC. Amino acid sequence: CASSLSELGSGANVLTF.

The V and J genes are TRBV10-3 and TRBJ1-1; D is unclear. CDR1 and CDR2 (germline): ENHRY, SYGVKD. The CDR3 runs to 13 residues. V lost 6 bases and J lost 0, with 8 bases in between. The CDR3 bases are TGTGCCATCAGACAGATTTTGAACACTGAAGCTTTCTTT. Translating gives CAIRQILNTEAFF.

This clone has only a few counts. The chain combines TRBV2 with TRBJ1-1; D gene unclear. Germline values: CDR1 SNHLY, CDR2 FYNNEI. The CDR3 runs 14 residues. Here the CDR3 DNA reads TGTCCCCAAAGGGTCCAGGATGGGGACACTGAAGCTTTCTTT. Residues: CPQRVQDGDTEAFF.

The V and J genes are TRBV5-1 and TRBJ1-5; 10 bases map to TRBD1. Trimming took 0 bases from V and 5 from J; bases not matched to a gene: 5. The CDR3 runs to 16 residues. CDR1 is SGHRS, CDR2 YFSETQ, per germline. The CDR3 loop reads CASSLDGTGDHQPQHF. The CDR3 DNA reads TGCGCCAGCAGCTTGGACGGGACAGGGGACCATCAGCCCCAGCATTTT.

This clone was seen a handful of times. The same CDR3 also results from other DNA sequences found in this sample. V usage is TRBV6-5 and J usage is TRBJ1-1; D not resolved. Germline V gene data show CDR1 as MNHEY and CDR2 as SVGAGI. The CDR3 is made up of 13 amino acids. V was clipped by 0 bases and J by 2 bases, with 4 bases between them. The CDR3 DNA is TGTGCCAGCAGTTACTCGAGAAACACTGAAGCTTTCTTT. Translated, it gives CASSYSRNTEAFF.

The chain couples TRBV6-4 to TRBJ2-7; either TRBD1 or TRBD2 may supply D (5 bases each). V shed 6 bases and J shed 5 bases, with 20 bases lying between them. The CDR3 sequence is 15 residues long. Germline V gives CDR1 MRHNA, CDR2 SNTAGT. The CDR3 DNA is TGTGCCAGCAGCCCATGGGGGACGACGGTCAACGAGCAGTACTTC. Its translation: CASSPWGTTVNEQYF.

This clone was seen a handful of times. J is TRBJ2-1 and V is TRBV11-2; 10 bases align to TRBD2. The germline V gene has CDR1 SGHAT and CDR2 FQNNGV. V shed 5 bases, J shed 4 bases, and the junction held 8 bases outside the gene matches. The length of the CDR3 is 16 residues. CDR3 sequence reads: CASSHPLAGVYNEQFF. The CDR3 bases are TGTGCCAGCAGCCATCCTCTAGCGGGAGTTTACAATGAGCAGTTCTTC.